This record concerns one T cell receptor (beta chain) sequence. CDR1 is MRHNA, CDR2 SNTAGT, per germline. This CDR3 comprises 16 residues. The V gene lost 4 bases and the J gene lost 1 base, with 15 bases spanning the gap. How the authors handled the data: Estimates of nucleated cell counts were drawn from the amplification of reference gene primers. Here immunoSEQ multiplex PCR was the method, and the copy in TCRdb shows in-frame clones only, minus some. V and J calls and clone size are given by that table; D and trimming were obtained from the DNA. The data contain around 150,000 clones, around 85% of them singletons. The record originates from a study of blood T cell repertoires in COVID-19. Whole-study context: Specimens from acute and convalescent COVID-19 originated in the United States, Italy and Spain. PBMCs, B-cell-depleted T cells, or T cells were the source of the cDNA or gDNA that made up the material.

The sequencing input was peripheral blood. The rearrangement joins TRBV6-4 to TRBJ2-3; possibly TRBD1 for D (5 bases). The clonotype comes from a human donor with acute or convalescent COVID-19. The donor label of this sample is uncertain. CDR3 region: CASSVKGRSCTDTQYF. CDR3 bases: TGTGCCAGCAGTGTAAAGGGGCGGTCTTGCACAGATACGCAGTATTTT.